This T cell receptor beta chain was documented in a study of glioma-infiltrating T cells after dendritic cell vaccination. Study outcomes and limitations: Higher TCR clonality did not directly relate to longer survival.

From germline, CDR1 is MNHNS and CDR2 SASEGT. V lost 7 bases to trimming and J lost 7 bases, with 20 bases between them. CDR3 size: 15 residues. The primer mix had 60 V beta and 13 J beta primers. The table came from immunoSEQ multiplex PCR; TCRdb's copy has only in-frame clones and leaves some out. The sample records roughly 100,000 clones, 90% being singletons. Comment on this clone: Its antigen is undetermined.

Time point here: after dendritic cell vaccination, including at tumor progression/relapse. Selection required adequate fresh-frozen tumor tissue plus more than two years' survival data. PBMC were collected before vaccination, two weeks after the third vaccination, and at progression. V usage is TRBV6-1 and J usage is TRBJ1-5; D is ambiguous. This TCR was recovered from a human donor with glioblastoma. Sample: blood, taken after dendritic cell vaccination. This chain's CDR3 is CASIGSRGLRQPQHF. CDR3 in DNA: TGTGCCAGCATAGGGAGTCGAGGGTTGCGGCAGCCCCAGCATTTT.